This passage covers 4 T cell receptor beta chains from one sample sequenced in a study of cytomegalovirus exposure and HLA in healthy donors. A multiplex PCR was run with 60 Vbeta primers and 13 Jbeta primers. Libraries were prepared by immunoSEQ multiplex PCR; TCRdb keeps only in-frame clonotypes and omits some of them. The sample includes 60,000 to 70,000 clones, around 78% of them seen just once. Source material: PBMCs. The receptor set was obtained from a man aged 18 to 35 in good health and CMV-seropositive.

The chain carries TRBV7-2 and TRBJ2-6, with 7 bases that match TRBD1. Germline V gene sequence: CDR1 SGHTA, CDR2 FQGNSA. The CDR3 spans 15 residues. The V segment lost 5 bases and the J segment 1 base; nucleotides outside the gene matches: 2. CDR3 sequence reads: CASSLRGSGANVLTF. The CDR3 DNA is TGTGCCAGCAGCCTCAGGGGGTCTGGGGCCAACGTCCTGACTTTC.

A single count supports this clone. The chain is built from TRBV11-2 and TRBJ2-5; a possible D gene is TRBD1 (6 bases). The length of the CDR3 is 13 residues. Trimming pared 3 bases from V and 4 bases from J, leaving 9 bases between. Germline values: CDR1 SGHAT, CDR2 FQNNGV. The CDR3 loop reads CASSFTGSETQYF. DNA for the CDR3: TGTGCCAGCAGCTTTACAGGGTCAGAGACCCAGTACTTC.

The genes are TRBV16 and TRBJ1-1, with D perhaps TRBD1 (5 bases). This CDR3 is built from 14 residues. CDR1 and CDR2 from the germline V gene are KGHSY and FQNENV. The V end was cut by 3 bases, the J end by 4 bases, with 12 bases between. DNA for the CDR3: TGTGCCAGCAGCCAGGAGGGGTTCGGCACTGAAGCTTTCTTT. Translating gives CASSQEGFGTEAFF.

The chain joins TRBV30 to TRBJ2-7, with TRBD1 as a possible D gene (5 bases). The CDR3 runs 14 residues. V lost 1 base and J lost 2, with 12 bases in between. Germline assignment: CDR1 GTSNPN and CDR2 SVGIG (reference sequence). This chain's CDR3 is CAWSAPSGPYEQYF. CDR3 nucleotides: TGTGCCTGGAGTGCCCCCTCAGGGCCCTACGAGCAGTACTTC.